This record concerns one TCR beta chain sequence. In its sample, this clone was seen once. Its recognized antigen is unknown. Base qualities are not at hand, and no much larger clone is one base apart. The cohort was made up of 666 healthy bone marrow donors. Cohort members were all nominally healthy when sampled, although unrecorded immune exposures were likely present. The donor tested CMV seronegative and was one of the 352 seronegative cohort members. Each donor provided a peripheral blood sample, and peripheral blood mononuclear cells were used for TCR beta sequencing. The Qiagen DNeasy Blood Extraction Kit was used to extract genomic DNA from the blood cell samples. This sample was included in a study of cytomegalovirus exposure and HLA in healthy donors (dated by TCRdb to the late 2010s). In the study overall: According to an earlier analysis of around 600 of the donors, about 179 million T cells yielded 95 million to 140 million unique TCR beta sequences and less than 300 Gb of sequence data. An early release that covered approximately 600 HLA-typed donors contained around 300 gigabases of sequencing data and around 85 million unique TCR sequences. The genetic ancestry cluster associated with self-reported Caucasian donors included around four fifths of the approximately 430 genotyped donors. The study aimed to test whether cataloging public T cell receptors could reveal signatures of past pathogen exposure. The T cell repertoires of some 700 subjects were profiled by immunosequencing and related to cytomegalovirus serostatus. Along with the approximately 620-subject first cohort, a separate validation cohort of over a hundred different subjects was used. To predict cytomegalovirus infection status, the study combined high-throughput TCR immunosequencing, statistical association of individual TCRs with disease status, and machine learning. A later analysis re-analyzed previously published TCR beta repertoires from several hundred donors and added high-resolution HLA genotyping to study TCR occurrence patterns. Rather than using new phenotypic data, the later analysis identified candidate immune exposures from TCR beta sequences and from how often those sequences occurred across donors. An earlier analysis of approximately 640 of the donors applied high-throughput TCR beta sequencing to assess whether each TCR beta V gene segment acted as functional or pseudogenic. Donor age, sex, ethnicity and CMV serostatus were collected together with the repertoire data. Genome-wide SNP genotypes for about 60% of the roughly 700 donors were used in a later genetic analysis, which treated that subset as a discovery cohort. Every repertoire in the discovery cohort had been generated on one and the same sequencing platform. HLA typing included class I and class II loci at four-digit resolution. Typing coverage varied by locus: 629-630 donors for A, B, C, DRB1 and DQB1; more than 500 for DQA1; nearly 610 for DPA1; more than 450 for DPB1. About five DR-DQ haplotypes were treated as single units for association and clustering because of strong linkage in the cohort. Among roughly 400 genotyped donors of the cohort, an average of roughly 230,000 unique TCR beta nucleotide sequences was sequenced per donor, of which 15% to 20% were non-productive. The full study reports these points: In a later analysis, the rate of TCR association differed among HLA loci, with DRB1 alleles having the most associated TCRs and HLA-C alleles having the fewest. Presence/absence analyses assumed roughly uniform sequencing depth across donors, an assumption that may not hold. Because HLA typing was missing for some donors at each locus, association tests included only the typed subset. Broadly in line with IMGT annotations, most TCR beta V segments showed up in productive rearrangements about 87% or about 30% of the time in an earlier analysis of 587 of the donors. Three of the identified cytomegalovirus-associated TCR beta chains were confirmed in vitro to be specific for cytomegalovirus antigens. In a later analysis, HLA-associated TCR beta chains showed more clonal expansion and lower generation probabilities than non-associated chains that were equally common. The earlier analysis of around 600 of the donors excluded roughly 17 rarely observed V segments, including chromosome 9 orphons, because counts were too low. A further reported finding was that TCR beta sequences accurately predicted the HLA-A and HLA-B alleles for most subjects in the first cohort. V-gene and J-gene trimming of TCR beta chains was associated with a missense DCLRE1C variant in a later genetic analysis, and the association was replicated in an independent cohort. The authors suggested that the approach could potentially be generalized to other disease states and immunological phenotypes. In a later analysis, some 17,000 TCR beta sequences were associated with specific HLA alleles at a false discovery rate of 0.05. While some public TCRs were present in many individuals, most TCR sequences turned up only very rarely across donors. In this cohort, only TCR beta chains were sequenced, and detectable features were limited by the absence of alpha or paired-chain data. A later genetic analysis reported fewer N-insertions in productive TCRs among donors in an Asian-associated ancestry cluster than the roughly 670-donor mean. Linkage disequilibrium might explain the correlated functional status among segregating V segments, but an unknown experimental factor could not be excluded. A cluster of highly shared sequence variants was judged likely to be a technical artifact of the sequencing pipeline. Immune exposure information for the cohort was limited to CMV serostatus. The 87-base-pair reads could not distinguish some IMGT-functional V segments, including TRBV6-2 and TRBV6-3, so those segments were excluded. Assigning TCR associations to individual alleles was difficult when HLA alleles, especially DR and DQ, strongly co-occurred. The study listed approximately 150 TCR beta chains as associated with cytomegalovirus. The classifier was reported to diagnose cytomegalovirus status with high specificity and sensitivity in both the original cohort and the validation cohort. According to a later analysis, parvovirus B19, influenza, CMV and Epstein-Barr virus appeared linked to several top co-occurrence clusters. According to a later analysis, most CMV-associated TCR beta chains appeared to be HLA-restricted, and the HLA associations seemed to be driven largely by CMV exposure.

Library method: the immunoSEQ multiplex PCR assay. For the multiplex PCR, a mixture combining 60 forward primers for TCR Vbeta segments and 13 reverse primers for TCR Jbeta segments was used. Amplification of the CDR3 region of rearranged TCR beta genes was performed with a multiplex PCR assay on genomic DNA. The Illumina HiSeq System was used to sequence the amplified TCR beta libraries as 87-base-pair reads. In the source study's methods: A later analysis tallied some 79 million unique TCR beta chains across the 660 or so repertoires, and approximately 12 million of those chains were shared by two or more donors. To remove PCR and sequencing errors, raw reads were error-corrected and collapsed into unique sequences using a nearest-neighbor algorithm that merged closely related sequences. V, D and J gene segments were assigned by aligning CDR3 sequences to IMGT reference sequences. For a sequence to be retained, at least a six-nucleotide match to both a V gene segment and a J gene segment was required. A rearrangement was called productive if the CDR3 had no stop codons and remained in frame with V and J, and every other rearrangement was called non-productive. CDR3 was defined by IMGT convention, running from the second conserved V-encoded cysteine to the conserved J-encoded phenylalanine. The earlier analysis of a few hundred of the donors excluded sequences that lacked an unambiguous match to a single V gene segment. An earlier analysis of 587 of the donors classified V segments as functional when productive rearrangements were above 56.7% and as segregating when the standard deviation between donors was above 5%. To diagnose cytomegalovirus status from the catalog of TCR beta chain sequences, a statistical classification framework was built. V and J gene assignment, in a later analysis, came from comparing TCR nucleotide sequences with IMGT/GENE-DB human TR gene sequences. A later analysis assigned CDR3 sequences and most-parsimonious VDJ recombination scenarios with the TCRdist pipeline. In a later analysis, each TCR beta chain was defined by its CDR3 amino acid sequence together with its V-gene family, and reads lacking a unique V-gene family were excluded. As a way to deal with suspected cross-contamination and a sequencing artifact, a later analysis dropped more than 500 nucleotide sequences that were highly shared and had low generation probability. For each public chain, a later analysis derived a clonal expansion index from normalized ranks of inferred template counts within each repertoire. In a later analysis, generation probabilities were computed using a VDJ recombination model fitted to out-of-frame rearrangements, and the results were checked against IGoR. A later analysis scored TCR-TCR, TCR-HLA and TCR-CMV co-occurrence with hypergeometric tests, applying a repertoire-size bias correction to TCR pairs. A later analysis estimated false discovery rates by permuting HLA or CMV assignments 20 times. In a later analysis, co-occurring TCRs were grouped using DBSCAN, with TCRdist sequence similarity added in when clustering inside HLA-allele-positive subsets. Repertoires with fewer than 30,000 or more than 120,000 public chains, plus five repertoires with anomalous nucleotide sharing, were excluded from co-occurrence clustering. Imported from immuneACCESS, the table was reduced by TCRdb to in-frame sequences with V and J called. These copies leave out some clones; in studies compared against another copy, an unresolved V gene accounts for under half, and the cause of the remainder is not known. V, J and clone size are those of that table, while D and trimming were read from the DNA. The sample data list 190,000 or so clones, and about 80% of these were observed just once. Under 0.85% of the sample is taken by the ten largest.

Compared with germline, V lacks 2 bases and J lacks 6 bases; bases without a gene match: 4. As encoded in the germline V gene, CDR1 is SGHDT while CDR2 is YYEEEE. Taken from cysteine to phenylalanine, the CDR3 has 13 residues. Only the CDR3 DNA is retained, 39 bases long and in frame from the first base. The sequence was obtained from a boy between 10 and 17 years old in good health and CMV-seronegative. The specimen was PBMCs. Recombination linked TRBV5-6 to TRBJ2-5; TRBD2 lines up with 7 middle nucleotides. In nucleotides, the sequence is TGTGCCAGCAGCTTAACGGGGGGACAGACCCAGTACTTC. Its protein reads: CASSLTGGQTQYF.